The subject of this entry is one T cell receptor (beta chain). The sample comes from a study of technical replicates of blood from a handful of donors. Sequencing used immunoSEQ multiplex PCR; TCRdb keeps in-frame clones, though not all of them. The sample records some 80,000 clones, around 97% being singletons. V was clipped by 7 bases and J by 3 bases; unmatched bases: 5. This CDR3 is built from 15 residues. CDR1 and CDR2 (germline): LNHDA, SQIVND (reference sequence). The gene calls are TRBV19 and TRBJ2-2, with 10 positions matching TRBD2. This receptor was identified in a human donor in good health. The sample taken for sequencing was T cells isolated from PBMCs. CDR3 nucleotides: TGTGCCAGTAATCAACTAGCGGGACACACCGGGGAGCTGTTTTTT. It translates to CASNQLAGHTGELFF.